This T cell receptor (beta chain) was recovered during a study of Graves' ophthalmopathy and Graves' hyperthyroidism. Study-wide results and caveats: Researchers report that a 13-signature model separated ophthalmopathy from stable hyperthyroidism, posting 87.88% sensitivity and less than 82% specificity. Blood also harbored most expanded thyroid clonotypes above 0.001 frequency.

Amplifying from RNA transcripts, the study obtained TCR beta CDR3 regions. The authors performed first-round RT-PCR with HTBI primers and then a second-round multiplex PCR. From the multiplex PCR reads, TCRdb called clonotypes with MiXCR, one entry per CDR3 protein. This repertoire shows about 500,000 distinct CDR3 sequences, approximately 15% found once; its top ten account for approximately 9.8%. This clonotype was seen ten or more times. The antigen remains undetermined. Trimming removed 6 bases from V and 3 bases from J, with 14 bases in between. The CDR3 totals 14 residues. V usage is TRBV12-3 or TRBV12-4 and J usage is TRBJ1-1, with D possibly being TRBD1 (5 bases). The sequenced sample was blood. The receptor comes from a woman in her thirties with Graves' ophthalmopathy. Written as DNA, the CDR3 is TGTGCCAGCAGGAGGGGAGGCGGGTACACTGAAGCTTTCTTT. Translated: CASRRGGGYTEAFF.